One and the same sample provided the 31 T cell receptor beta chains below, sequenced in a study of memory CD4+ T cells and cytomegalovirus serostatus. The sort gate was single viable CD3+CD4+CD8-CD45RO+ cells for memory CD4+ T cells. Clones were sequenced by immunoSEQ multiplex PCR, and TCRdb holds only the in-frame ones, with some missing. The sample includes roughly 50,000 clones, more than 70% of them seen just once. Sequencing used memory CD4+ T cells from blood. All receptors come from an adult in good health and CMV-seronegative.

This sequence joins TRBV5-5 and TRBJ1-6; D is undetermined. Germline V gives CDR1 SGHKS, CDR2 YYEKEE (reference sequence). CDR3 length: 17 residues. Trimming took 0 bases from V and 0 from J, leaving 10 bases between them. CDR3 bases: TGTGCCAGCAGCTTGGGACCAAGGAGCTCCTATAATTCACCCCTCCACTTT. Its protein product is CASSLGPRSSYNSPLHF. Based on the CDR3 plus reference TRBV5-5 and TRBJ1-6, the full variable domain is DAGVTQSPTHLIKTRGQQVTLRCSPISGHKSVSWYQQVLGQGPQFIFQYYEKEERGRGNFPDRFSARQFPNYSSELNVNALLLGDSALYLCASSLGPRSSYNSPLHFGNGTRLTVT.

The chain couples TRBV2 to TRBJ2-7, with a possible D match to TRBD2 (6 bases). Looked up from germline, CDR1 is SNHLY and CDR2 is FYNNEI. The length of the CDR3 is 14 residues. Deletions cut 6 bases from V and 5 bases from J, with 17 bases between. This chain's CDR3 is CASSSGGLKNEQYF. The CDR3 DNA reads as TGTGCCAGCAGCTCTGGGGGGTTAAAGAACGAGCAGTACTTC. Based on the CDR3 plus reference TRBV2 and TRBJ2-7, the full variable domain is EPEVTQTPSHQVTQMGQEVILRCVPISNHLYFYWYRQILGQKVEFLVSFYNNEISEKSEIFDDQFSVERPDGSNFTLKIRSTKLEDSAMYFCASSSGGLKNEQYFGPGTRLTVT.

This clone appeared a few times. This chain links TRBV19 with TRBJ1-6; unclear D gene. The CDR3 extends over 12 amino acids. Trimming cost V 5 bases and J 7 bases, with 6 bases left between them. CDR1 LNHDA and CDR2 SQIVND come from the germline V gene (reference sequence). The CDR3 sequence is CASSGLNSPLHF. The CDR3 coding sequence is TGTGCCAGTAGTGGCCTAAATTCACCCCTCCACTTT.

The chain is built from TRBV7-2 and TRBJ2-3; 10 bases line up with TRBD2. Trimming at V came to 3 bases and at J to 4 bases, leaving 4 bases not matched to a gene. The CDR3 extends over 15 amino acids. CDR1 and CDR2 from the germline V gene are SGHTA and FQGNSA. CDR3 loop: CASSFGLAGADTQYF. CDR3 DNA sequence: TGTGCCAGCAGCTTTGGGCTAGCGGGAGCAGATACGCAGTATTTT.

This clone has a single count. V usage is TRBV19 and J usage is TRBJ2-5, with D tentatively TRBD1 or TRBD2 (5 bases each). Germline loops: CDR1 LNHDA, CDR2 SQIVND (reference sequence). Trimming took 8 bases from V and 5 from J, leaving 18 bases between them. This CDR3 contains 14 residues. The CDR3 nucleotides read TGTGCCAGTGGTCAGAGGGCAGGGCAGGAGACCCAGTACTTC. Protein product: CASGQRAGQETQYF.

V and J are TRBV6-1 and TRBJ2-7, with TRBD1 as a possible D gene (6 bases). V was shortened by 6 bases and J by 0 bases, with 15 bases between the two germline ends. Germline CDR1 MNHNS, CDR2 SASEGT. CDR3 length equals 15 residues. For the CDR3, the DNA is TGTGCCAGCAGCACCTCAGGGGACCCCTCCTACGAGCAGTACTTC. Its protein product is CASSTSGDPSYEQYF.

This clone was counted a few times. The chain couples TRBV4-1 to TRBJ1-1; D gene unclear. Germline V gene sequence: CDR1 MGHRA, CDR2 YSYEKL. The CDR3 runs 13 residues. V gave up 0 bases and J gave up 3 bases, with 5 bases separating them. The CDR3 sequence: CASSQEMDTEAFF. CDR3 in DNA: TGCGCCAGCAGCCAAGAGATGGACACTGAAGCTTTCTTT.

The chain couples TRBV9 to TRBJ2-3; D is perhaps TRBD1 (6 bases). CDR3 length: 14 amino acids. The germline CDR1 and CDR2 sequences are SGDLS and YYNGEE. With 4 bases removed from V and 2 bases from J, the gap between germline ends came to 11 bases. CDR3 in DNA: TGTGCCAGCAGCTTGGGACATCACACAGATACGCAGTATTTT. It encodes CASSLGHHTDTQYF.

The J gene is TRBJ1-1, the V gene TRBV18; tentative D call: TRBD1 (6 bases). The CDR3 totals 13 residues. Germline assignment: CDR1 KGHSH and CDR2 LQKENI. V was trimmed by 11 bases and J by 1 base, leaving 14 bases between them. This CDR3 reads CACGGGPNTEAFF. In DNA form, the CDR3 reads TGTGCCTGCGGGGGGGGCCCGAACACTGAAGCTTTCTTT.

V usage is TRBV7-9 and J usage is TRBJ1-4; D is possibly TRBD1 (6 bases). V was cut by 10 bases and J by 5 bases, with 17 bases left in between. This CDR3 contains 14 residues. Germline CDR1 is SEHNR and CDR2 is FQNEAQ (reference sequence). The CDR3 DNA is TGTGCCATCTTAAAGGGGGGATTCAATGAAAAACTGTTTTTT. Translated: CAILKGGFNEKLFF.

The V call is TRBV7-9, the J call TRBJ1-5, with TRBD1 identical over 9 bases. Germline V CDR1 and CDR2: SEHNR, FQNEAQ (reference sequence). The V and J ends lost 5 bases and 3 bases, in that order; junction bases with no gene match: 5. The CDR3 is made up of 15 amino acids. The DNA of the CDR3 is TGTGCCAGCAGCCGGCGACAGGGGGTCAATCAGCCCCAGCATTTT. Its translation: CASSRRQGVNQPQHF.

A few counts support this clone. The gene calls are TRBV30 and TRBJ1-2; D unresolved. The V gene's germline CDR1 is GTSNPN and CDR2 SVGIG (reference sequence). This CDR3 region has 12 residues. Deletions cut 8 bases from V and 5 bases from J, with 15 bases between. CDR3 coding DNA: TGTGCCGGGTCGACGGGTCCTTATGGCTACACCTTC. Its protein is CAGSTGPYGYTF. Full variable domain (rest looked up from reference TRBV30 and TRBJ1-2): SQTIHQWPATLVQPVGSPLSLECTVEGTSNPNLYWYRQAAGRGLQLLFYSVGIGQISSEVPQNLSASRPQDRQFILSSKKLLLSDSGFYLCAGSTGPYGYTFGSGTRLTVV.

This chain joins TRBV4-1 and TRBJ2-1, with TRBD1 matching 10 bases. CDR1 and CDR2 (germline): MGHRA, YSYEKL. V was pared by 4 bases and J by 4 bases, with 4 bases of the junction left unmatched. The length of the CDR3 is 15 residues. CDR3 in DNA: TGCGCCAGCAGCCCCGGACAGGGGGAGTACAATGAGCAGTTCTTC. As protein: CASSPGQGEYNEQFF.

Sample share makes this clone medium-sized. The CDR3 nucleotides read TGTGCCAGCTCACCCATGGCGGTTAGCAATCAGCCCCAGCATTTT. Translation gives CASSPMAVSNQPQHF. V gene TRBV18 combines with J gene TRBJ1-5; D call uncertain. This CDR3 region has 15 residues. Trimming removed 3 bases from V and 0 bases from J, with 9 bases in between. CDR1 and CDR2 from the germline V gene are KGHSH and LQKENI.

The rearrangement joins TRBV4-1 to TRBJ1-2, with D perhaps matching TRBD1 (6 bases). The CDR3 has 20 residues. Deletions cut 1 base from V and 4 bases from J, with 28 bases between. Germline CDR1 and CDR2: MGHRA and YSYEKL. CDR3 bases: TGCGCCAGCAGCCAAGGGTTGGTTCGTAAAGGGACACTTCGCGCCTATGGCTACACCTTC. Translating it yields CASSQGLVRKGTLRAYGYTF.

This clone was found a few times. The V and J genes are TRBV15 and TRBJ1-3; D might be TRBD1 (5 bases). The CDR3 length is 15 residues. V dropped 1 base and J dropped 0 bases, with 7 bases sitting between them. Germline V lookup: CDR1 LNHNV, CDR2 YYDKDF (reference sequence). CDR3 in DNA: TGTGCCACCAGCAGAGGGGGCCCCTCTGGAAACACCATATATTTT. Amino acid sequence: CATSRGGPSGNTIYF.

The chain has TRBV5-1 and TRBJ2-2; a possible D gene is TRBD2 (5 bases). Germline V gene data show CDR1 as SGHRS and CDR2 as YFSETQ. The CDR3 is made up of 14 amino acids. Trimming shortened V by 7 bases and J by 9 bases, and 19 bases separated the two germline ends. CDR3 protein: CASRSLAGSRELFF. DNA for the CDR3: TGCGCCAGCCGATCTCTGGCGGGTTCCCGGGAGCTGTTTTTT.

The chain has TRBV11-2 and TRBJ2-7; 9 bases align to TRBD1. The V and J ends lost 5 bases and 3 bases, in that order; junction bases with no gene match: 5. This CDR3 has 14 amino acids. The germline V gene has CDR1 SGHAT and CDR2 FQNNGV. CDR3 protein: CASSPATGGYEQYF. DNA for the CDR3: TGTGCCAGCAGCCCCGCGACAGGGGGCTACGAGCAGTACTTC.

The rearrangement links TRBV7-2 to TRBJ1-2; the match to TRBD1 covers 9 bases. Germline V gene sequence: CDR1 SGHTA, CDR2 FQGNSA. The V segment lost 0 bases and the J segment 6 bases; nucleotides outside the gene matches: 8. The CDR3 runs 16 residues. The CDR3 here is CASSLAPGTGRNGYTF. In nucleotides, the CDR3 is TGTGCCAGCAGCTTAGCCCCCGGGACAGGGAGGAATGGCTACACCTTC.

About this clone: Other DNA variants within this sample encode the same CDR3. The chain recombines TRBV29-1 with TRBJ2-7, with D tentatively TRBD1 (6 bases). V was pared by 4 bases and J by 2 bases, with 9 bases between. This CDR3 region has 12 residues. Germline V gene lookup returns CDR1 SQVTM and CDR2 ANQGSEA. The CDR3 DNA follows: TGCAGCGTTGGGAGGACAGCCTACGAGCAGTACTTC. Protein product: CSVGRTAYEQYF.

On this clone: Other DNA sequences in this sample translate to the same CDR3. V is TRBV18 and J is TRBJ2-5; D possibly corresponds to TRBD1 (5 bases). The CDR3 has 13 residues. CDR1 and CDR2 (germline): KGHSH, LQKENI. Deletions cut 6 bases from V and 1 base from J, with 9 bases between. The CDR3 region is CASSLQGQETQYF. The CDR3 DNA reads TGTGCCAGCTCCCTTCAGGGCCAAGAGACCCAGTACTTC. The full variable domain, rest sourced from reference TRBV18 and TRBJ2-5, is NAGVMQNPRHLVRRRGQEARLRCSPMKGHSHVYWYRQLPEEGLKFMVYLQKENIIDESGMPKERFSAEFPKEGPSILRIQQVVRGDSAAYFCASSLQGQETQYFGPGTRLLVL.

This clone was found a few times. The CDR3 DNA follows: TGTGCCAGCAGCCTCATAAGCGGGCAGGGACTAGCCGAGCAGTACTTC. As protein: CASSLISGQGLAEQYF. The chain has TRBV5-6 and TRBJ2-7; 9 bases are a match to TRBD2. The CDR3 totals 16 residues. The V gene's germline CDR1 is SGHDT and CDR2 YYEEEE. Losses at the gene ends were 4 bases for V and 6 bases for J; bases not matched to a gene: 14.

The chain employs TRBV28 and TRBJ1-4, with D possibly being TRBD1 (6 bases). Germline V CDR1 and CDR2: MDHEN, SYDVKM. There are 15 residues in the CDR3. Trimming stripped 4 bases from V and 8 bases from J, with 17 bases between. The CDR3 region has the DNA TGTGCCAGCAGTTCCTCAGCAACGGGGGCAGAAAAACTGTTTTTT. It codes for CASSSSATGAEKLFF.

This clone came up once. The gene calls are TRBV5-1 and TRBJ2-7, with D perhaps TRBD1 (6 bases). The CDR3 runs 14 residues. The germline V gene encodes CDR1 SGHRS and CDR2 YFSETQ. Trimming took off 2 bases at V and 4 bases at J, with 13 bases between the two ends. CDR3 nucleotides: TGCGCCAGCAGCTTAACAACAGGGCGGTACGAGCAGTACTTC. This codes for CASSLTTGRYEQYF.

The chain joins TRBV7-2 to TRBJ2-1; possibly TRBD1 for D (5 bases). V lost 1 base to trimming and J lost 8 bases, with 12 bases between them. The germline V gene has CDR1 SGHTA and CDR2 FQGNSA. This CDR3 spans 14 amino acids. The CDR3 region has the DNA TGTGCCAGCAGCTTAGGGCCCAAACAGGATGAGCAGTTCTTC. Residues: CASSLGPKQDEQFF.

The V and J genes are TRBV5-1 and TRBJ1-3; 7 bases agree with TRBD1. Germline V gene lookup returns CDR1 SGHRS and CDR2 YFSETQ. Unmatched junction bases numbered 10, after V lost 4 bases and J lost 0 bases. The CDR3 sequence is 17 residues long. The CDR3 protein is CASSRWTGISSGNTIYF. The CDR3 DNA follows: TGCGCCAGCAGCCGGTGGACAGGCATTAGCTCTGGAAACACCATATATTTT.

This chain uses TRBV5-4 with TRBJ2-3; 7 bases agree with TRBD1. Losses at the gene ends were 4 bases for V and 4 bases for J; bases not matched to a gene: 9. Looked up from germline, CDR1 is SGHNT and CDR2 is YYREEE (reference sequence). The CDR3 has 15 residues. The CDR3 protein is CASSGGQITADTQYF. As DNA, the CDR3 is TGTGCCAGCAGCGGGGGACAGATCACCGCAGATACGCAGTATTTT.

The chain uses TRBV7-2 and TRBJ2-1; D call uncertain. Trimming cost V 1 base and J 3 bases, with 7 bases left between them. Germline CDR1 SGHTA, CDR2 FQGNSA. This CDR3 region has 14 residues. The CDR3, as DNA: TGTGCCAGCAGCTTAGGTTTCAACTACAATGAGCAGTTCTTC. It codes for CASSLGFNYNEQFF.

V usage is TRBV6-6 and J usage is TRBJ2-1; 8 positions agree with TRBD2. J was trimmed by 4 bases and V by 5 bases; bases with no gene match: 10. The CDR3 has 16 amino acids. Germline CDR1 and CDR2: MNHNY and SVGAGI (reference sequence). The CDR3 here is CASSVTSARVYNEQFF. The CDR3 DNA reads TGTGCCAGCAGTGTGACTAGCGCGAGAGTTTACAATGAGCAGTTCTTC.

V and J are TRBV4-2 and TRBJ1-4; the D gene is possibly TRBD1 (5 bases). The germline gives CDR1 LGHNA, CDR2 YNFKEQ. The CDR3 spans 16 residues. V was trimmed by 1 base and J by 3 bases, leaving 12 bases between them. CDR3: CASSQVGGSSNEKLFF. The CDR3 bases are TGTGCCAGCAGCCAAGTGGGGGGGAGCTCTAATGAAAAACTGTTTTTT.

V and J are TRBV28 and TRBJ2-5; TRBD1 matches at 9 bases. Trimming cost V 7 bases and J 2 bases; bases outside gene matches: 5. Germline CDR1 reads MDHEN; CDR2 reads SYDVKM. The CDR3 has 14 residues. The CDR3 DNA sequence: TGTGCCAGCAAATTGACAGGGGGGCAAGAGACCCAGTACTTC. It yields the protein CASKLTGGQETQYF.